The 2 T cell receptor beta chains below were found in one sample sequenced in a study of PD-L1 blockade in urothelial cancer. TCRdb keeps only in-frame clones here, not all; method: immunoSEQ multiplex PCR. The sample contains 58,000 or so clones, roughly 79% of which appear only once. Time point denoted: pretreatment peripheral blood. The source was PBMCs, collected around atezolizumab (anti-PD-L1) treatment. The receptors were gathered from a man between 70 and 80 years old with urothelial cancer.

The chain links TRBV6-6 to TRBJ2-7; 13 bases fit TRBD2. V was pared by 2 bases and J by 3 bases, with 4 bases of the junction left unmatched. The germline CDR1 and CDR2 sequences are MNHNY and SVGAGI (reference sequence). CDR3 size: 16 residues. Here the CDR3 reads CASSYPGLAGNYEQYF. CDR3 in DNA: TGTGCCAGCAGTTACCCGGGACTAGCGGGGAACTACGAGCAGTACTTC.

V usage is TRBV5-1 and J usage is TRBJ2-1; the D gene is possibly TRBD2 (5 bases). The V gene lost 5 bases and the J gene lost 3 bases, with 12 bases spanning the gap. The CDR3 extends over 14 amino acids. Germline V lookup: CDR1 SGHRS, CDR2 YFSETQ. In DNA, the CDR3 is TGCGCCAGCAGATGGACTGATGGCTACAATGAGCAGTTCTTC. Encoded protein: CASRWTDGYNEQFF.